This T cell receptor (beta chain) was captured in a study of CD8+CD57+ T cells in acquired aplastic anemia. Study context: Mean yield of DNA from sorted CD4+ and CD8+ cells was roughly 3.4 ug. Healthy CD8+ samples averaged roughly 9.9 million reads. Study-wide results and limits: Around 27 CD8+ CDR3 sequences occurred in both the patients and the controls. Patients showed no significant difference from controls in CD8+ Simpson's diversity.

V lost 3 bases, J lost 6 bases, and 16 bases lay in between. The CDR3 runs to 15 residues. Germline CDR1 reads SGHAT; CDR2 reads FQNNGV. Profiling of TCR beta VDJ combinations and CDR3 sequences used genomic DNA as template. One entry per CDR3 protein results from TCRdb running MiXCR on the reads. The repertoire holds about 110,000 distinct CDR3 sequences, with 40% to 65% as singletons. This clonotype was counted at least ten times. Its antigen remains unknown. Material for sequencing was sorted CD4+, CD8+, or CD8+CD57+ T cells (not recorded which) from PBMCs. The sequence was collected from a human donor in good health, serving as a control. This rearrangement joins TRBV11-2 to TRBJ2-3, with no clear D. This chain's CDR3 is CASSFSQNGEDTQYF. The DNA for the CDR3 is TGTGCCAGCAGCTTTTCCCAAAATGGCGAGGATACGCAGTATTTT.